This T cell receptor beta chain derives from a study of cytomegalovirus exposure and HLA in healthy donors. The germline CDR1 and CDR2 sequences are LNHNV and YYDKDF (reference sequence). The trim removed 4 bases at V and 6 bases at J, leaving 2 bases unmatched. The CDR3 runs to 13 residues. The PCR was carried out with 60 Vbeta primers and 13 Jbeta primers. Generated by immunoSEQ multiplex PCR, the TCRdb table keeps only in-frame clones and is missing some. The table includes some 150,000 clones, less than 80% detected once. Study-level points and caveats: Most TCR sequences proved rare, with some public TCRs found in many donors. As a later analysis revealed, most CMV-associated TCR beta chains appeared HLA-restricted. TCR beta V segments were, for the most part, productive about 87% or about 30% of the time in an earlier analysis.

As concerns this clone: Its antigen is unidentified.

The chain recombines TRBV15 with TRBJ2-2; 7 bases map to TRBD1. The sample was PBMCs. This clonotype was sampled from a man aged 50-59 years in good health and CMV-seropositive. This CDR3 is CATSKGAAGELFF. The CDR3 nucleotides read TGTGCCACCAGCAAGGGGGCAGCCGGGGAGCTGTTTTTT.